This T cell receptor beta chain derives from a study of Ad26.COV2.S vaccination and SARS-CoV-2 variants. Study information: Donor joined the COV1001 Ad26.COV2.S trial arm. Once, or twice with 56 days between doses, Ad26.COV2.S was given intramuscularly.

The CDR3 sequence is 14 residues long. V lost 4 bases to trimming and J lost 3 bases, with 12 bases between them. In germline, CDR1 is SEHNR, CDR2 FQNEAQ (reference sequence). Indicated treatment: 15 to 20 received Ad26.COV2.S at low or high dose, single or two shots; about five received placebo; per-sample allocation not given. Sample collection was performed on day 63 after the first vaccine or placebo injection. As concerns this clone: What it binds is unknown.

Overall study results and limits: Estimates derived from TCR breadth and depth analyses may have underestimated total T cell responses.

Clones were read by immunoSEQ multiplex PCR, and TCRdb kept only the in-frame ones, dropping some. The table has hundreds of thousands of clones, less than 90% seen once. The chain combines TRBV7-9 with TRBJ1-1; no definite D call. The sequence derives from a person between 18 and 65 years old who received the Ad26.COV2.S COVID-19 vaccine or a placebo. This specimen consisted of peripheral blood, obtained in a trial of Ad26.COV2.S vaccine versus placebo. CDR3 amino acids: CASSSAIRHTEAFF. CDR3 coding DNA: TGTGCCAGCAGCTCGGCAATCCGGCACACTGAAGCTTTCTTT. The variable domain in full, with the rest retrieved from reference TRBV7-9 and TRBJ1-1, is DTGVSQNPRHKITKRGQNVTFRCDPISEHNRLYWYRQTLGQGPEFLTYFQNEAQLEKSRLLSDRFSAERPKGSFSTLEIQRTEQGDSAMYLCASSSAIRHTEAFFGQGTRLTVV.